These 20 T cell receptor beta chains were sequenced from one sample in a study of prognosis after radiotherapy for stage I lung cancer. Two-round multiplex PCR amplified TCR beta CDR3 from genomic DNA. Used in first-round PCR were primers specific to each TRBV and TRBJ gene. MiXCR was run by TCRdb on the multiplex PCR reads, yielding one entry per CDR3 protein. The sample contains roughly 30,000 distinct CDR3 sequences, about half of which appear only once. Sequencing was performed on PBMCs, taken before or after stereotactic body radiation therapy (not recorded which). The source is a donor over 45 with non-small cell lung cancer.

This chain uses TRBV7-9 with TRBJ2-2, with 8 bases matching TRBD1. The CDR3 spans 16 residues. The germline V gene encodes CDR1 SEHNR and CDR2 FQNEAQ (reference sequence). The trim removed 5 bases at V and 3 bases at J, leaving 8 bases unmatched. This CDR3 reads CASSPRETGDTGELFF. In DNA, the CDR3 is TGTGCCAGCAGCCCAAGGGAGACAGGGGACACCGGGGAGCTGTTTTTT.

The rearrangement joins TRBV11-2 to TRBJ2-2; unclear D gene. V lost 5 bases, J lost 5 bases, and 9 bases lay in between. The CDR3 covers 13 residues. The germline V gene has CDR1 SGHAT and CDR2 FQNNGV. DNA for the CDR3: TGTGCCAGCAGCCGCCTGATGACCGGGGAGCTGTTTTTT. This sequence encodes CASSRLMTGELFF.

V gene TRBV7-2 combines with J gene TRBJ2-5; the D is unclear. The germline V and J ends were trimmed by 2 bases and 4 bases, with 11 bases remaining between them. Germline loops: CDR1 SGHTA, CDR2 FQGNSA. The CDR3 extends over 14 amino acids. DNA of the CDR3: TGTGCCAGCAGCTTACTCGCGTTGGGAGAGACCCAGTACTTC. This translates into CASSLLALGETQYF.

The gene calls are TRBV2 and TRBJ1-2; no clear D gene. CDR1 is SNHLY and CDR2 is FYNNEI in the germline V gene. This CDR3 comprises 12 residues. Trimming cost V 5 bases and J 8 bases, with 12 bases left between them. CDR3: CASSSTQWGYTF. CDR3 bases: TGTGCCAGCAGTAGTACCCAATGGGGCTACACCTTC.

By frequency in the sample, this clonotype is medium-sized (0.01 to 0.1%). This rearrangement joins TRBV7-2 to TRBJ1-2; D gene unclear. Germline assignment: CDR1 SGHTA and CDR2 FQGNSA. Trimming left V 2 bases short and J 2 bases short, with 9 bases between. The CDR3 contains 14 residues. The CDR3 region has the DNA TGTGCCAGCAGCTTACGGGGAGACAACTATGGCTACACCTTC. As protein: CASSLRGDNYGYTF.

This clonotype was observed many times. CDR3 protein: CATSRAGANVLTF. Written as DNA, the CDR3 is TGTGCCACCAGCAGGGCTGGGGCCAACGTCCTGACTTTC. The V gene is TRBV15, the J gene TRBJ2-6; D is ambiguous. The CDR3 extends over 13 amino acids. Deletions cut 3 bases from V and 2 bases from J, with 2 bases between. CDR1 and CDR2 (germline): LNHNV, YYDKDF (reference sequence).

This clonotype was recorded at least ten times. This chain links TRBV30 with TRBJ1-1; a possible D gene is TRBD1 (6 bases). This CDR3 region has 13 residues. V lost 6 bases and J lost 2, with 13 bases in between. Germline CDR1 reads GTSNPN; CDR2 reads SVGIG (reference sequence). This chain's CDR3 is CACLGGPNTEAFF. CDR3 bases: TGTGCCTGTCTTGGGGGGCCTAACACTGAAGCTTTCTTT.

This clonotype was detected ten times or more. The V and J genes are TRBV30 and TRBJ2-1, with D hard to call. The CDR3 is made up of 12 amino acids. Trimming removed 2 bases at V and 0 bases at J, with 2 bases between. Germline V gene data show CDR1 as GTSNPN and CDR2 as SVGIG (reference sequence). This CDR3 is CAWSPSYNEQFF. The CDR3 nucleotides read TGTGCCTGGAGTCCCTCCTACAATGAGCAGTTCTTC.

This chain uses TRBV5-1 with TRBJ2-7, with TRBD1 matching over 7 bases. After removal of 4 bases from V and 6 bases from J, the junction contained 13 bases not matched to a gene. The CDR3 spans 15 residues. Germline CDR1 is SGHRS and CDR2 is YFSETQ. The DNA for the CDR3 is TGCGCCAGCAGCCCAGGACAGGAAGGGACCTCCGAGCAGTACTTC. Protein sequence: CASSPGQEGTSEQYF.

The V call is TRBV6-1, the J call TRBJ2-2; no firm D call. Germline V gene data show CDR1 as MNHNS and CDR2 as SASEGT. The CDR3 contains 12 residues. V was shortened by 6 bases and J by 2 bases, with 4 bases between the two germline ends. The CDR3 region is CASRENTGELFF. In DNA form, the CDR3 reads TGTGCCAGCAGAGAAAACACCGGGGAGCTGTTTTTT.

This clonotype was picked up many times. The gene calls are TRBV20-1 and TRBJ2-7, with D perhaps matching TRBD1 or TRBD2 (5 bases each). This CDR3 region has 14 residues. The V end lost 6 bases, the J end lost 0 bases, and 15 bases lay between the germline ends. CDR1 is DFQATT, CDR2 SNEGSKA, per germline (reference sequence). CDR3 coding DNA: TGCAGTGCGCGACCCGGGACCCTCTCCTACGAGCAGTACTTC. Its protein is CSARPGTLSYEQYF.

The chain has TRBV28 and TRBJ2-1; TRBD2 matches 11 bases. Trimming removed 3 bases from V and 0 bases from J; junction bases left unmatched: 19. Germline CDR1 and CDR2: MDHEN and SYDVKM. The CDR3 runs to 22 residues. The CDR3 region is CASSFPMGTSGSFSSSYNEQFF. In nucleotides, the CDR3 is TGTGCCAGCAGTTTCCCGATGGGTACTAGCGGGAGTTTCTCGAGCTCCTACAATGAGCAGTTCTTC.

The chain has TRBV15 and TRBJ2-2; the D gene is possibly TRBD2 (5 bases). Trimming removed 5 bases from V and 4 bases from J, with 11 bases in between. Germline CDR1 and CDR2: LNHNV and YYDKDF (reference sequence). This CDR3 is built from 14 residues. DNA for the CDR3: TGTGCCACCAGCTTCGGGGAAGGCACCGGGGAGCTGTTTTTT. Protein: CATSFGEGTGELFF.

Regarding this clonotype: Given a much more abundant clone one base away, this may be a read error. This sequence joins TRBV12-3 or TRBV12-4 and TRBJ2-4; a weak D match, TRBD2 (5 bases). The germline V and J ends were trimmed by 2 bases and 12 bases, with 14 bases remaining between them. The length of the CDR3 is 13 residues. The CDR3 coding sequence is TGTGCCAGCAGTTTAAGCGCGGGTACGTATCAGTACTTC. Residues: CASSLSAGTYQYF.

With regard to this clonotype: Here the CDR3 omits its conserved ending phenylalanine or tryptophan, so a read error is the likely source. The DNA for the CDR3 is TGTGCAACCGGCCCGGGAGGGGAGGATACGCAGTATTTG. This codes for CATGPGGEDTQYL. This rearrangement joins TRBV24-1 to TRBJ2-3; 8 bases match TRBD2. The V gene's germline CDR1 is KGHDR and CDR2 SFDVKD. This CDR3 region has 13 residues.

Worth noting for this clonotype: This likely stems from a read error, as it lies one base from a far larger clone. The chain employs TRBV14 and TRBJ2-3; 11 bases align to TRBD2. The CDR3 totals 18 residues. Germline CDR1 and CDR2: SGHDN and FVKESK. J lost 0 bases, V lost 6 bases, and 11 bases had no gene match. In DNA, the CDR3 is TGTGCCAGCAGTTTTTTGGGACTAGCGGAACAAAGCACAGATACGCAGTATTTT. Residues: CASSFLGLAEQSTDTQYF.

The V call is TRBV12-3 or TRBV12-4, the J call TRBJ1-1; D might be TRBD1 (6 bases). The CDR3 covers 13 residues. Trimming took 6 bases from V and 3 from J, leaving 11 bases between them. As DNA, the CDR3 is TGTGCCAGCAGCACCCAGGGGTACACTGAAGCTTTCTTT. Translated, it gives CASSTQGYTEAFF.

The gene calls are TRBV10-3 and TRBJ2-7; no reliable D call. CDR3 length equals 12 residues. Trimming stripped 0 bases from V and 3 bases from J, with 3 bases between. The germline gives CDR1 ENHRY, CDR2 SYGVKD. The DNA for the CDR3 is TGTGCCATCAGTGAGTCGATCTACGAGCAGTACTTC. Translation gives CAISESIYEQYF.

To note about this clonotype: A single base is all that separates this from a far larger clone, so a read error is likely. The genes are TRBV6-4 and TRBJ2-7; D gene uncertain. This CDR3 is 17 amino acids long. Germline V gene sequence: CDR1 MRHNA, CDR2 SNTAGT. V was clipped by 7 bases and J by 2 bases, with 24 bases between them. CDR3 protein: CASTYRRLRTHAYEQYF. The CDR3 DNA reads as TGTGCCAGCACTTACCGGCGGCTGAGGACCCACGCCTACGAGCAGTACTTC.

This clonotype was detected many times. The chain joins TRBV9 to TRBJ1-2; weak D call: TRBD1 (6 bases). In germline, CDR1 is SGDLS, CDR2 YYNGEE. V lost 4 bases and J 9 bases, leaving 19 bases between the germline ends. CDR3 length equals 14 residues. The CDR3 DNA follows: TGTGCCAGCAGCACACCCGGGGGGGGCAGGAGCTACACCTTC. Translated: CASSTPGGGRSYTF. Supplemented by reference TRBV9 and TRBJ1-2, the full variable domain reads DSGVTQTPKHLITATGQRVTLRCSPRSGDLSVYWYQQSLDQGLQFLIQYYNGEERAKGNILERFSAQQFPDLHSELNLSSLELGDSALYFCASSTPGGGRSYTFGSGTRLTVV.